This T cell receptor (beta chain) was recovered during a study of beta chain features in type 1 diabetes (dated by TCRdb to 2016 to 2019). Concerning the study at large: Patients and healthy donors did not differ in mean age, gender distribution, total cell number or subset yield. A total of under 140,000,000 sorted cells were examined across all samples, and the number of cells per subset was strongly correlated with RNA yield. In the study, TCRB repertoires of sorted circulating CD4+ T cell subsets from recently diagnosed type 1 diabetes patients were compared with those of matched healthy donors. Naive and central memory subsets were obtained from all 30 or so donors, but regulatory and stem cell-like memory subsets were isolated from only 8 patients and roughly eight healthy donors. The research as a whole found: Because small numbers of individuals were included in the HLA sub-analyses, any influence of HLA type on TCRB rearrangement was left unresolved. Fewer insertions and more nucleotide deletions at VDJ recombination sites were observed in patients with type 1 diabetes, implying thymic rearrangement abnormalities. In all four CD4+ subsets, TCRB CDR3 length was moderately but significantly shorter in type 1 diabetes patients. Shorter templates might have been favored by PCR, but patient and control samples were amplified and corrected together, so both groups would have been affected equally by any skew. Naive, central memory and regulatory TCRB repertoires appeared to be more similar among patients than among healthy donors. Because cDNA was sequenced instead of genomic DNA, highly expressing activated cells could be over-represented, though the groups showed no difference in activation or CD3 levels.

A single peripheral blood draw of 90 to 150 mL on average was collected from each donor into heparinised tubes. Naive, central memory, regulatory and stem cell-like memory CD4+ T cells were sorted on a BD FACSAria II using a panel including CD45RO, CCR7, CD25, CD127, CD95 and CD27. A purity above 95% was achieved for all sorted populations. Right away, PBMCs were isolated by Lymphoprep density gradient centrifugation and were stained directly, with no culture step. Samples were stained and sorted in pairs, with one healthy donor and one patient per experiment, so that batch effects were minimized. All of the isolated RNA was reverse transcribed with the High Capacity cDNA Reverse Transcription Kit, so expressed TCRB transcripts were sequenced. Deep immunoSEQ sequencing was applied to naive, central memory and regulatory T cell samples, giving an average of roughly 3.5 million total reads per sample. Sorted cells were lysed in RLT buffer, and RNA was extracted using DNase-treated RNeasy Micro or Mini kits according to cell number. To prevent cross-contamination, every cell subset was processed on its own, while patient and healthy donor samples were processed together. TCRB sequences were amplified from cDNA with the immunoSEQ multiplex PCR, producing 87-bp fragments spanning the CDR3 region. Amplicons were sequenced on the Illumina HiSeq platform. In the source study's methods: PCR bias was corrected computationally using synthetic template baselines, and reads within Hamming distance 2 were collapsed, with unmergeable singletons discarded. Reads were aligned against IMGT to assign V, D and J genes, CDR3 length and insertions or deletions at six rearrangement sites. Clonotype counts were normalized to sorted cell number within each subset before computing true diversity and Gini coefficients with the tcR R package. Repertoire sharing was quantified using the overlap coefficient calculated on TCRB nucleotide sequences. Out-of-frame TCRB sequences from naive cells were analyzed as a proxy for the pre-selection repertoire. Held by TCRdb, this immuneACCESS table contains in-frame sequences only and omits some clones. Under half of the omission traces to an unresolved V gene where checked; the cause of the rest is unknown. From that table come the V and J calls and clone size; the DNA was used to work out D and trimming. A total of hundreds of thousands of clones appear in this sample, 13% of them only once. The ten largest account for around 0.022% of the sample.

From cysteine to phenylalanine, the CDR3 is 15 amino acids long. Left in the record is the CDR3 DNA by itself, 45 bases read in frame from the first base. Taken from the germline V gene, the CDR1 and CDR2 loops are ENHRY and SYGVKD. Here V drops 0 bases and J drops 4 bases, and the junction holds 3 bases not matched to any gene. With regard to this clone: This clone's antigen is unknown. No base quality values were provided; no much bigger clone lies one nucleotide off.

This TCR was recovered from a man between 18 and 35 years old with type 1 diabetes. The sequence links TRBV10-3 to TRBJ2-5, with 9 bases aligning to TRBD1. Sequences were obtained from naive CD4+ T cells from blood. The intended sense of this specimen's cell subset or site label: true naive CD4+ T cells. The nucleotide sequence reads TGTGCCATCAGTGAGTCAACAGGGGGCTCAGAGACCCAGTACTTC. Translated, it reads CAISESTGGSETQYF.